This TCR beta chain derives from a study of cytomegalovirus exposure and HLA in healthy donors. The donors were in the 120-subject validation cohort, distinct from the approximately 670-subject first cohort. Points from the study as a whole: Researchers catalogued approximately 170 TCR beta chains as cytomegalovirus-associated. The finding came from a later analysis; first-cohort TCR clusters tended to co-occur in the 110 or so validation repertoires.

Turning to this clone: Antigen: not known.

Unmatched junction bases numbered 8, after V lost 7 bases and J lost 3 bases. This CDR3 is 15 amino acids long. From germline, CDR1 is LNHDA and CDR2 SQIVND (reference sequence). Produced via immunoSEQ multiplex PCR; TCRdb's table is partial and in-frame only. The top ten clones hold about 1.8% of a sample with some 110,000 clones, 88% of them seen once. This chain uses TRBV19 with TRBJ1-2; 10 bases match TRBD1. The TCR originated in a woman in her late teens or twenties in good health and CMV-seropositive. Material for sequencing was PBMCs. The CDR3 DNA reads as TGTGCCAGTACCGGACAGGGGGAAACCTACTATGGCTACACCTTC. Translated: CASTGQGETYYGYTF.